This TCR beta chain came from a study of blood T cell repertoires in COVID-19. TCRdb keeps only in-frame clones here, not all; method: immunoSEQ multiplex PCR. The sample lists tens of thousands of clones; 87% were seen once. The CDR3 is 15 amino acids. CDR1 and CDR2 (germline): WSHSY, SAAADI. J lost 3 bases, V lost 3 bases, and 6 bases had no gene match. This clonotype originated in a woman between 45 and 65 years old with acute or convalescent COVID-19. The source material was peripheral blood. The chain employs TRBV10-2 and TRBJ2-7, with TRBD2 identical over 9 bases. CDR3 nucleotide sequence: TGCGCCAGCAGTGACCGCCTAGCGGGAAACTACGAGCAGTACTTC. This codes for CASSDRLAGNYEQYF.